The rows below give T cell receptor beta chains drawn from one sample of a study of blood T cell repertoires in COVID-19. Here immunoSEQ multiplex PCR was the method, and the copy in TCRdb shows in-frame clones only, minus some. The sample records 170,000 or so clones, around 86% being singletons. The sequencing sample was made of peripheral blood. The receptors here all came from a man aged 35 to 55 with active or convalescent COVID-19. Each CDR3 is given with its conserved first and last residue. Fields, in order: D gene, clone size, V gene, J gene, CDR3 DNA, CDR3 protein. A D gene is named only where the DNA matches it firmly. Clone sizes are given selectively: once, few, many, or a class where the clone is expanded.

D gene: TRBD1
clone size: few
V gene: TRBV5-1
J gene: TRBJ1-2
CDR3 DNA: TGCGCCAGCAGCCCAGCCGGGACAGGGTCTTTATTTGGCTACACCTTC
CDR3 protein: CASSPAGTGSLFGYTF

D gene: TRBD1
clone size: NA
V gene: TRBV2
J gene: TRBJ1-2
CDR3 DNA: TGTGCCAGCAGTCGGACAGGGACGACCTATGGCTACACCTTC
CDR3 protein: CASSRTGTTYGYTF

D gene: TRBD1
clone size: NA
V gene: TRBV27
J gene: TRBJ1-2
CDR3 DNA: TGTGCCAGCAGCAAGAGCGGGACAGGAGTATATGGCTACACCTTC
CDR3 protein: CASSKSGTGVYGYTF

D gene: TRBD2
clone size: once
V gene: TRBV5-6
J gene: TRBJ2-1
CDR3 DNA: TGTGCCAGCAGCTTGGAGGTACTAGCGGGGGCCTACAATGAGCAGTTCTTC
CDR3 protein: CASSLEVLAGAYNEQFF

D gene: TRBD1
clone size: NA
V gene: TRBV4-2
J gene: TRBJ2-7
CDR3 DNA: TGTGCCAGCAGCCAAGTGGCGACCGGGGACAGGGGCTACGAGCAGTACTTC
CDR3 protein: CASSQVATGDRGYEQYF

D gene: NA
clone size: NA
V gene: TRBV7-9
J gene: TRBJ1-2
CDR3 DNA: TGTGCCAGCAGCCCCACCGGGGGTTATAACTATGGCTACACCTTC
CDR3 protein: CASSPTGGYNYGYTF

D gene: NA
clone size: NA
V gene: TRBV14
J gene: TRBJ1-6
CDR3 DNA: TGTGCCAGCAGCCAAGCTGTTTCACCCCTCCACTTT
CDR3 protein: CASSQAVSPLHF

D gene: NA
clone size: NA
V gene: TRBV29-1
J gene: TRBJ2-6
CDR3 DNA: TGCAGCGTTGATCGTGGGGCCAACGTCCTGACTTTC
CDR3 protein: CSVDRGANVLTF

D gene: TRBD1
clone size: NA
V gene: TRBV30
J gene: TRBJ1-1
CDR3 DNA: TGTGCCTGGAGCCCGGACAGGGCAGTTGTCACTGAAGCTTTCTTT
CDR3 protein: CAWSPDRAVVTEAFF

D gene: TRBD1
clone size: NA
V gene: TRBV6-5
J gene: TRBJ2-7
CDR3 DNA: TGTGCCAGCAGTAACCCGGGACAGGGCGCGCACGAGCAGTACTTC
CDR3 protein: CASSNPGQGAHEQYF

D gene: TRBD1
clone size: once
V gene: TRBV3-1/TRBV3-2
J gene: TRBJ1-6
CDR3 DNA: TGTGCCAGCAGCCATGATCCCGGGACAGCGAATTCACCCCTCCACTTT
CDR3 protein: CASSHDPGTANSPLHF

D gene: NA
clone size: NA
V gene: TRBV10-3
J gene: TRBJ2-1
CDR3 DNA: TGTGCCATCAGTGAGTCCGGAGACCTAAACAATGAGCAGTTCTTC
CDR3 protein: CAISESGDLNNEQFF

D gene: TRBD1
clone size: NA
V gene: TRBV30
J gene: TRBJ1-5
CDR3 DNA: TGTGCCTGGAGTGTACAGGGGGGCAATCAGCCCCAGCATTTT
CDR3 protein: CAWSVQGGNQPQHF

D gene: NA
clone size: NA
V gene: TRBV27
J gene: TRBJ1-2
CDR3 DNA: TGTGCCAGCAGTTTAGGTGGTGGACAGAGCTATGGCTACACCTTC
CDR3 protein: CASSLGGGQSYGYTF

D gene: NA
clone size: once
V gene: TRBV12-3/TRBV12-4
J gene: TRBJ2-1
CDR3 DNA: TGTGCCAGCAAAACAGTCCACAATGAGCAGTTCTTC
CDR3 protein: CASKTVHNEQFF

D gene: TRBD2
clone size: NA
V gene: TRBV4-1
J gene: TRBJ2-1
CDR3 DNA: TGCGCCAGCAATCGGGGGGGGAACAATGAGCAGTTCTTC
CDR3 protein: CASNRGGNNEQFF

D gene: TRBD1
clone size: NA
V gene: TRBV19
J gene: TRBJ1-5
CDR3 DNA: TGTGCCAGCCACGTGGGACAGGCCCTCAATCAGCCCCAGCATTTT
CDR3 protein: CASHVGQALNQPQHF

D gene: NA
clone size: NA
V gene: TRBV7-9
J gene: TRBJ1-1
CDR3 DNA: TGTGCCAGCAGCTTAACCGAACGTAGCGAAGCTTTCTTT
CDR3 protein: CASSLTERSEAFF

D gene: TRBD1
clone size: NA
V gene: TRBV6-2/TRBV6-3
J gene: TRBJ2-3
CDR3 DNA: TGTGCCAGCAGCCCGACAGGGTTTAGCACAGATACGCAGTATTTT
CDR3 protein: CASSPTGFSTDTQYF

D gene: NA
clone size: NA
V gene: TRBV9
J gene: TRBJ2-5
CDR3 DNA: TGTGCCAGCAGCGTAGCTACTACCAGATTGGAGACCCAGTACTTC
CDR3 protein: CASSVATTRLETQYF

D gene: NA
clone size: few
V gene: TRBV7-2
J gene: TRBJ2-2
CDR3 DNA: TGTGCCAGCAGCCCTAGGGGGGGGAACACCGGGGAGCTGTTTTTT
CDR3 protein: CASSPRGGNTGELFF

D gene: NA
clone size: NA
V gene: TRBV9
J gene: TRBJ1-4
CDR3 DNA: TGTGCCAGCAGCGTGGAGGGTTGGACTAATGAAAAACTGTTTTTT
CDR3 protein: CASSVEGWTNEKLFF

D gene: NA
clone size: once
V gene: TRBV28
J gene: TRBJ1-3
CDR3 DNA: TGTGCCAGCAGTTTCCGGGGAGGGCTAGGCACCATATATTTT
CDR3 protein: CASSFRGGLGTIYF

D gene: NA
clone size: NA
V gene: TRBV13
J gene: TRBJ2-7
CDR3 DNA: TGTGCCAGCAGTTCCCAGGGGGACTTCTCCTACGAGCAGTACTTC
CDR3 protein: CASSSQGDFSYEQYF

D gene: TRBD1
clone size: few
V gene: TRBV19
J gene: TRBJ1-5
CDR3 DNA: TGTGCCAGTACCCAAACAGGGGCCAATCAGCCCCAGCATTTT
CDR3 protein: CASTQTGANQPQHF

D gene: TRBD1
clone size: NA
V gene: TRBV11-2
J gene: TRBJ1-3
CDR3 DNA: TGTGCCAGCAGCTTAGATCGGGTGGGACAGGGTTTTGCTGGAAACACCATATATTTT
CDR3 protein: CASSLDRVGQGFAGNTIYF

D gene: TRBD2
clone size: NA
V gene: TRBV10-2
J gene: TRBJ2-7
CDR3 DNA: TGCGCCAGCAGTGAGGGACTAGCGGTCTCCTACGAGCAGTACTTC
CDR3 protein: CASSEGLAVSYEQYF

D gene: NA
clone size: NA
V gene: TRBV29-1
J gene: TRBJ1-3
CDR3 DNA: TGCAGCGTTGAAGAGGATTGGGGGGGATGGTCTGGAAACACCATATATTTT
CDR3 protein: CSVEEDWGGWSGNTIYF

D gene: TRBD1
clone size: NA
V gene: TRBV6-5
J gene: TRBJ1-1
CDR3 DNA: TGTGCCAGCAGTTCGAGACAGGGGGAAACTGAAGCTTTCTTT
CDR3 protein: CASSSRQGETEAFF

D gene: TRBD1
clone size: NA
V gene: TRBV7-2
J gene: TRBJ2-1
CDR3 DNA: TGTGCCAGCAGCTTAGGGGGGACAGGGGGCAATGAGCAGTTCTTC
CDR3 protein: CASSLGGTGGNEQFF

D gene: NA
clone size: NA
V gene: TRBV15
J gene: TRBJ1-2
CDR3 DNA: TGTGCCACCAGCAGACCTGATGGGCTGACCTATGGCTACACCTTC
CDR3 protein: CATSRPDGLTYGYTF

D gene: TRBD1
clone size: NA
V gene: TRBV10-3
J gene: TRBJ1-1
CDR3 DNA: TGTGCCATCAGCACGGACAGGGGTGTTACTGAAGCTTTCTTT
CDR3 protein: CAISTDRGVTEAFF

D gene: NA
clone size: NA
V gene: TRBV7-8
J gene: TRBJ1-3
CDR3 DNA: TGTGCCAGCAGCTTAGTTGAGGGGGCTGGAAACACCATATATTTT
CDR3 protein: CASSLVEGAGNTIYF

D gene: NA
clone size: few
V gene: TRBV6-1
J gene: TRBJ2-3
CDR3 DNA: TGTGCCAGCAGTGAACAGGACTTTGGGGATACGCAGTATTTT
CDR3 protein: CASSEQDFGDTQYF

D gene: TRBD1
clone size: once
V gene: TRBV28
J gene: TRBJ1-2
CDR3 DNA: TGTGCCAGTCGCCAGGGGGCCATCTATGGCTACACCTTC
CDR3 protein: CASRQGAIYGYTF

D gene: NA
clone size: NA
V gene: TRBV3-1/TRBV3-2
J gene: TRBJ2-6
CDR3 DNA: TGTGCCAGCAGCCGGGCCACTTCTCTCTCTGGGGCCAACGTCCTGACTTTC
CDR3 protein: CASSRATSLSGANVLTF

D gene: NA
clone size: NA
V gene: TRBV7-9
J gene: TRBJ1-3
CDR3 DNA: TGTGCCAGCAGCTTAGGATCGGGGTCTGGAAACACCATATATTTT
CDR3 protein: CASSLGSGSGNTIYF

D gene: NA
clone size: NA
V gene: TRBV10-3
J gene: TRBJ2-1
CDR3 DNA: TGTGCCATCAGTGACCCGAAGAGGAACGGTTACAATGAGCAGTTCTTC
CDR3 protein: CAISDPKRNGYNEQFF

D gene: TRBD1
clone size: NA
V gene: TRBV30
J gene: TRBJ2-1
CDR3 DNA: TGTGCCTGGACCCGCACCGGGACAGGGAAGCAGTTCTTC
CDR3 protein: CAWTRTGTGKQFF

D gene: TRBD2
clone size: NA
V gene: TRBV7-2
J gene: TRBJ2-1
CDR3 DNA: TGTGCCAGCAGCTTGGGGGGGAGTGAGCAGTTCTTC
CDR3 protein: CASSLGGSEQFF

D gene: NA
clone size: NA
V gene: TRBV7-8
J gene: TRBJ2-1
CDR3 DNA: TGTGCCAGCAGCTTAGTCCGGGGGGCGGGCTACAATGAGCAGTTCTTC
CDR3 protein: CASSLVRGAGYNEQFF

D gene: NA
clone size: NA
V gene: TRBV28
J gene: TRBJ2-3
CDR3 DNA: TGTGCCAGCAGCCCCCCGGGGGTAAGCACAGATACGCAGTATTTT
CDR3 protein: CASSPPGVSTDTQYF